These 24 T cell receptor beta chains share one sample of origin, sequenced in a study of blood T cell repertoires in COVID-19. The repertoire was sequenced with immunoSEQ multiplex PCR; TCRdb's copy has only in-frame clones and lacks some. Among under 9,000 clones listed, roughly 85% were seen once. Sequencing was carried out using peripheral blood. The receptors derive from a human donor with active COVID-19. The donor label of this sample is uncertain.

This clone was seen only once. This chain uses TRBV11-2 with TRBJ2-2, with 7 bases aligning to TRBD2. The V gene end was trimmed by 5 bases and the J gene end by 8 bases; junction bases not matched to a gene: 8. CDR1 and CDR2 from the germline V gene are SGHAT and FQNNGV. CDR3 length: 14 residues. In DNA, the CDR3 is TGTGCCAGCAGCCCGGGACTAAAGGTTGGGGAGCTGTTTTTT. Protein product: CASSPGLKVGELFF.

Concerning this clone: One junction end does not reproduce the germline sequence, and a read error may be involved. The V gene is TRBV2, the J gene TRBJ2-6, with 10 bases fitting TRBD1. Germline values: CDR1 SNHLY, CDR2 FYNNEI. The length of the CDR3 is 15 residues. CDR3 sequence: CASREDRGLTNVLTF. The CDR3 nucleotides are TGTGCCAGCAGAGAAGACAGGGGGCTCACCAACGTCCTGACTTTC.

The J gene is TRBJ2-2, the V gene TRBV12-5; D is unresolved. The CDR3 is made up of 12 amino acids. Trimming removed 1 base from V and 7 bases from J, with 4 bases in between. Germline V gene sequence: CDR1 LGHNT, CDR2 FRNRAP. The DNA of the CDR3 is TGTGCTAGTGGTTTGGGTAGCGGGGAGCTGTTTTTT. This translates into CASGLGSGELFF. The full variable domain, completed using reference TRBV12-5 and TRBJ2-2, is DARVTQTPRHKVTEMGQEVTMRCQPILGHNTVFWYRQTMMQGLELLAYFRNRAPLDDSGMPKDRFSAEMPDATLATLKIQPSEPRDSAVYFCASGLGSGELFFGEGSRLTVL.

This clone was recorded once. This chain uses TRBV5-1 with TRBJ2-5; D uncertain. The CDR3 sequence is 13 residues long. Germline-derived CDR1 and CDR2 are SGHRS and YFSETQ. Trimming removed 1 base from V and 2 bases from J, with 6 bases in between. The CDR3 bases are TGCGCCAGCAGCTTGTCAGGTCAAGAGACCCAGTACTTC. Residues: CASSLSGQETQYF.

The chain joins TRBV4-3 to TRBJ2-3; weak D call: TRBD2 (6 bases). CDR3 length: 17 amino acids. Trimming pared 2 bases from V and 0 bases from J, leaving 15 bases between. CDR1 is LGHNA and CDR2 is YSLEER in the germline V gene. The CDR3 here is CASSQSTGTSSTDTQYF. CDR3 sequence (DNA): TGCGCCAGCAGCCAATCCACCGGGACTTCTAGCACAGATACGCAGTATTTT.

This sequence joins TRBV9 and TRBJ2-3; 9 bases are shared with TRBD2. The V gene's germline CDR1 is SGDLS and CDR2 YYNGEE. V shed 7 bases and J 4 bases; nucleotides not matched to a gene: 10. The CDR3 consists of 15 residues. The CDR3, as DNA: TGTGCCAGCGGCAAGCGGGGGGCGAGGGCAGATACGCAGTATTTT. Translation gives CASGKRGARADTQYF.

This sequence joins TRBV7-2 and TRBJ2-5; TRBD2 matches at 13 bases. CDR3 length equals 16 residues. CDR1 SGHTA and CDR2 FQGNSA come from the germline V gene. The junction had 12 bases not matched to a gene; V was cut back by 5 bases and J by 9 bases. The CDR3 DNA reads as TGTGCCAGCAGCGCAGGACTAGCGGGGGCCAAGAGGGCCCAGTACTTC. Encoded protein: CASSAGLAGAKRAQYF.

The chain links TRBV25-1 to TRBJ1-5; D is unresolved. The CDR3 sequence is 12 residues long. Per germline, CDR1 MGHDK and CDR2 SYGVNS. Trimming left V 6 bases short and J 4 bases short, with 7 bases between. The CDR3 loop reads CASSRLNQPQHF. Here the CDR3 DNA reads TGTGCCAGCAGCAGGCTTAATCAGCCCCAGCATTTT.

The chain combines TRBV5-4 with TRBJ1-2; 8 nucleotides agree with TRBD1. The CDR3 contains 16 residues. V lost 4 bases, J lost 4 bases, and 12 bases stayed unmatched. In germline, CDR1 is SGHNT, CDR2 YYREEE (reference sequence). Here the CDR3 DNA reads TGTGCCAGCAGCACAAATGGACAGGGACGAGCCTATGGCTACACCTTC. Residues: CASSTNGQGRAYGYTF.

V and J are TRBV12-5 and TRBJ1-4, with a possible D match to TRBD1 (5 bases). Per the germline V gene, CDR1 is LGHNT and CDR2 is FRNRAP. V gave up 1 base and J gave up 3 bases, with 15 bases separating them. The CDR3 contains 17 residues. The DNA for the CDR3 is TGTGCTAGTGGTTTGGGACCATGGGGGGTGGCTAATGAAAAACTGTTTTTT. It translates to CASGLGPWGVANEKLFF.

The rearrangement joins TRBV30 to TRBJ2-7; tentative D call: TRBD2 (5 bases). The CDR3 sequence is 14 residues long. CDR1 is GTSNPN, CDR2 SVGIG, per germline (reference sequence). With 2 bases removed from V and 0 bases from J, the gap between germline ends came to 11 bases. This chain's CDR3 is CAWSTEVNSYEQYF. Here the CDR3 DNA reads TGTGCCTGGAGTACGGAGGTTAACTCCTACGAGCAGTACTTC.

The CDR3 nucleotides read TGTGCCAGCAGCTATTATCGACAGGGAACTAATGAAAAACTGTTTTTT. Protein: CASSYYRQGTNEKLFF. The rearrangement uses TRBV13 and TRBJ1-4; TRBD1 matches 7 bases. V shed 4 bases and J 1 base; nucleotides not matched to a gene: 6. The germline V gene encodes CDR1 PRHDT and CDR2 FYEKMQ (reference sequence). The CDR3 loop spans 16 amino acids.

V gene TRBV4-1 combines with J gene TRBJ2-1; a possible D gene is TRBD1 (7 bases). Germline V gene data show CDR1 as MGHRA and CDR2 as YSYEKL. The CDR3 is made up of 15 amino acids. Trimming pared 5 bases from V and 1 base from J, leaving 12 bases between. The CDR3 nucleotides are TGCGCCAGCAGCTCAGGGGGGTTTTCCTACAATGAGCAGTTCTTC. Protein: CASSSGGFSYNEQFF.

CDR3 residues: CAWSVLSPDEQYF. DNA of the CDR3: TGTGCCTGGAGTGTACTGAGCCCCGACGAGCAGTACTTC. The chain employs TRBV30 and TRBJ2-7; unclear D gene. CDR3 length: 13 residues. The germline V gene encodes CDR1 GTSNPN and CDR2 SVGIG (reference sequence). Trimming left V 0 bases short and J 5 bases short, with 11 bases between.

V gene TRBV11-2 combines with J gene TRBJ1-1; TRBD1 might be the D (5 bases). CDR1 is SGHAT, CDR2 FQNNGV, per germline. Deletions cut 1 base from V and 7 bases from J, with 7 bases between. CDR3 size: 12 residues. The CDR3 reads CASSLAGGEAFF. Here the CDR3 DNA reads TGTGCCAGCAGCTTAGCGGGGGGTGAAGCTTTCTTT.

The V gene is TRBV6-5, the J gene TRBJ1-1, with a weak D call TRBD1 (5 bases). Germline V gene sequence: CDR1 MNHEY, CDR2 SVGAGI. The CDR3 length is 16 residues. Trimming removed 2 bases from V and 3 bases from J, with 16 bases in between. The CDR3 bases are TGTGCCAGCAGTTACCGGGCAGGGCGCAGGGACACTGAAGCTTTCTTT. It encodes CASSYRAGRRDTEAFF.

V gene TRBV19 combines with J gene TRBJ2-6; weak D call: TRBD1 (5 bases). The germline CDR1 and CDR2 sequences are LNHDA and SQIVND (reference sequence). The CDR3 runs to 17 residues. V dropped 3 bases and J dropped 0 bases, with 12 bases sitting between them. The CDR3: CASSMGSGNSGANVLTF. The CDR3 DNA follows: TGTGCCAGTAGTATGGGTTCAGGGAACTCTGGGGCCAACGTCCTGACTTTC.

A single count supports this clone. The rearrangement uses TRBV20-1 and TRBJ2-1; TRBD2 is a possible D gene (5 bases). Germline loops: CDR1 DFQATT, CDR2 SNEGSKA (reference sequence). The CDR3 length is 11 residues. Trimming removed 6 bases at V and 8 bases at J, with 11 bases between. Here the CDR3 reads CSAKLVDEQFF. CDR3 nucleotide sequence: TGCAGTGCCAAACTAGTCGATGAGCAGTTCTTC.

J is TRBJ2-2 and V is TRBV4-1, with 8 bases that match TRBD1. Germline CDR1 reads MGHRA; CDR2 reads YSYEKL. This CDR3 is built from 18 residues. V was pared by 2 bases and J by 1 base, with 9 bases of the junction left unmatched. Here the CDR3 DNA reads TGCGCCAGCAGCCAAAAGGGCACAGGGGGAGTGAACACCGGGGAGCTGTTTTTT. Translating it yields CASSQKGTGGVNTGELFF.

This chain connects TRBV19 to TRBJ1-5; TRBD1 matches 9 bases. CDR1 and CDR2 from the germline V gene are LNHDA and SQIVND (reference sequence). The CDR3 has 16 residues. V lost 6 bases to trimming and J lost 6 bases; unmatched junction nucleotides: 12. The CDR3 sequence: CASSTRTGVGRQPQHF. The DNA of the CDR3 is TGTGCCAGTAGCACAAGGACAGGGGTAGGACGTCAGCCCCAGCATTTT.

The V call is TRBV2, the J call TRBJ1-1; 12 nucleotides line up with TRBD1. Trimming took 5 bases from V and 6 from J; bases not matched to a gene: 7. CDR3 size: 15 residues. CDR1 is SNHLY, CDR2 FYNNEI, per germline. The CDR3: CASSLPGQGAAEAFF. CDR3 nucleotides: TGTGCCAGCAGTCTTCCGGGACAGGGGGCGGCTGAAGCTTTCTTT.

J is TRBJ1-6 and V is TRBV7-9; D call uncertain. Germline CDR1 SEHNR, CDR2 FQNEAQ (reference sequence). The germline V and J ends were trimmed by 3 bases and 7 bases, with 10 bases remaining between them. The CDR3 contains 14 residues. This chain's CDR3 is CASSFPGPNSPLHF. The CDR3 DNA follows: TGTGCCAGCAGCTTCCCGGGTCCGAATTCACCCCTCCACTTT.

The rearrangement uses TRBV7-8 and TRBJ1-3, with D tentatively TRBD1 (6 bases). Germline V gene sequence: CDR1 SGHVS, CDR2 FQNEAQ. The V end was cut by 5 bases, the J end by 6 bases, with 14 bases between. The CDR3 totals 14 residues. The CDR3 DNA is TGTGCCAGCAGCCAAAGACAGGCTGAAAACACCATATATTTT. Amino acid sequence: CASSQRQAENTIYF.

This chain links TRBV5-1 with TRBJ2-2; possible D gene TRBD2, 7 bases. The CDR3 is 16 residues long. Trimming stripped 5 bases from V and 5 bases from J, with 19 bases between. Germline assignment: CDR1 SGHRS and CDR2 YFSETQ. For the CDR3, the DNA is TGCGCCAGCAGTCCGAGGGGGGGCGATAAGACCGGGGAGCTGTTTTTT. It encodes CASSPRGGDKTGELFF. Variable domain in full (rest from reference TRBV5-1 and TRBJ2-2): KAGVTQTPRYLIKTRGQQVTLSCSPISGHRSVSWYQQTPGQGLQFLFEYFSETQRNKGNFPGRFSGRQFSNSRSEMNVSTLELGDSALYLCASSPRGGDKTGELFFGEGSRLTVL.